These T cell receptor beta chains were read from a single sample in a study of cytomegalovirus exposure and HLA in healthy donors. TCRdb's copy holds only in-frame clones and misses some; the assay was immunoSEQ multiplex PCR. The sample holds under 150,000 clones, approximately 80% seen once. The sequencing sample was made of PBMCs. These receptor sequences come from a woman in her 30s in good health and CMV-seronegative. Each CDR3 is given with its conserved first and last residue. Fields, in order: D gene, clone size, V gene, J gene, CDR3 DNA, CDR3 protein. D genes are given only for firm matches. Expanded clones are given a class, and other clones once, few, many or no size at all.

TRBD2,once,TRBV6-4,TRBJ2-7,TGTGCCAGCAGTGACGTGGCAGTAGCGGGGTGTGGAACCTACGAGCAGTACTTC,CASSDVAVAGCGTYEQYF
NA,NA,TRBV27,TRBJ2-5,TGTGCCAGCAGTAGGGGAGAGACCCAGTACTTC,CASSRGETQYF
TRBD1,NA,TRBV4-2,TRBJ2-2,TGTGCCAGCAGCTCCCGGACAGGGCAGAACACCGGGGAGCTGTTTTTT,CASSSRTGQNTGELFF
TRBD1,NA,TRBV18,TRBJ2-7,TGTGCCAGCTCACGACCGGACAGGGGCTACGAGCAGTACTTC,CASSRPDRGYEQYF
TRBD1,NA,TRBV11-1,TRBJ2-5,TGTGCCAGCAGCTTCTCCACAGGGGTAGAGACCCAGTACTTC,CASSFSTGVETQYF
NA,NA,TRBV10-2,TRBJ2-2,TGCGCCAGCAGTTCCCAGGGATGGACCGGGGAGCTGTTTTTT,CASSSQGWTGELFF
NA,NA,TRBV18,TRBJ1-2,TGTGCCAGCTCACCGGAACAGGGAAATGGCTACACCTTC,CASSPEQGNGYTF
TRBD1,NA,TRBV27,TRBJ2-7,TGTGCCAGCAGTTTTCAGCCAGGGGGCGAGCAGTACTTC,CASSFQPGGEQYF
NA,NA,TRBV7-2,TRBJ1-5,TGTGCCAGCAGCGCCCCAGGGTCAGATCAGCCCCAGCATTTT,CASSAPGSDQPQHF
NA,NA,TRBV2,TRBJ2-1,TGTGCCAGCAGTGAACGGGTAGAGGGGCAGTTCTTC,CASSERVEGQFF
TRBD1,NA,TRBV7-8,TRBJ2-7,TGTGCCAGCACCTCAGGGCGGGACAGGGAACACGAGCAGTACTTC,CASTSGRDREHEQYF
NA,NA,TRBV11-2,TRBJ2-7,TGTGCCAGCAGGTCGTCGGGATCCTCCTACGAGCAGTACTTC,CASRSSGSSYEQYF
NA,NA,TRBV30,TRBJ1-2,TGTGCCTGGTCGACCAGGGCGAAAGGAAATGGCTACACCTTC,CAWSTRAKGNGYTF
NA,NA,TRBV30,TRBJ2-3,TGTGCCTGGAGTGTGAGGCCGGCGACTATCCTCGGGGATACGCAGTATTTT,CAWSVRPATILGDTQYF
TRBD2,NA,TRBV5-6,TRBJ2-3,TGTGCCAGCAGCTTGGGTCTAGCGGCCACAGATACGCAGTATTTT,CASSLGLAATDTQYF
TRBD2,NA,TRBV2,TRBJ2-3,TGTGCCAGCAGGAGACTAGCGGGGGGGAGCACAGATACGCAGTATTTT,CASRRLAGGSTDTQYF